This TCR beta chain was found in a study of T cell changes during pregnancy in multiple sclerosis. This CDR3 region has 15 residues. Between the trimmed V and J ends, which lost 5 bases and 2 bases, there was a span of 15 bases. The V gene's germline CDR1 is SEHNR and CDR2 FQNEAQ (reference sequence). Sequenced by immunoSEQ multiplex PCR; TCRdb stores in-frame clones only, minus some. The profile shows about 55,000 clones, approximately 94% of them singletons. This chain connects TRBV7-9 to TRBJ1-2; TRBD1 might be the D (5 bases). The receptor's source is a female donor with multiple sclerosis, enrolled in a pregnancy study. This sample comprised CD8+ T cells from peripheral blood mononuclear cells, obtained in the third trimester of pregnancy. The CDR3 nucleotides read TGTGCCAGCAGCCCGCGACAGAGCCCAAACTATGGCTACACCTTC. Its translation is CASSPRQSPNYGYTF.